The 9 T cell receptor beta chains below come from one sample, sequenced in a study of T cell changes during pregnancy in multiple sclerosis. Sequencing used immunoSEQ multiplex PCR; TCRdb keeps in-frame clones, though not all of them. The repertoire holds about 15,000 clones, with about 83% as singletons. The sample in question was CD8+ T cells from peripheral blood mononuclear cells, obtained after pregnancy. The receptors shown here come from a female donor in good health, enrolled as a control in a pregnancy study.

CDR3: CASSELNRRGQETQYF. The CDR3 bases are TGTGCCAGCAGTGAATTAAACAGGAGGGGTCAAGAGACCCAGTACTTC. The chain carries TRBV6-1 and TRBJ2-5, with a tentative D call TRBD2 (6 bases). The germline V gene has CDR1 MNHNS and CDR2 SASEGT. V lost 2 bases and J 2 bases, leaving 15 bases between the germline ends. CDR3 length: 16 amino acids.

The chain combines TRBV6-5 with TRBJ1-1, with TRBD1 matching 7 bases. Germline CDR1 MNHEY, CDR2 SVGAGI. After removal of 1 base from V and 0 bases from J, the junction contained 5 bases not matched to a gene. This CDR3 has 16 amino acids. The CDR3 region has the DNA TGTGCCAGCAGTTACTGGCGGACAGGAATGAACACTGAAGCTTTCTTT. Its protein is CASSYWRTGMNTEAFF.

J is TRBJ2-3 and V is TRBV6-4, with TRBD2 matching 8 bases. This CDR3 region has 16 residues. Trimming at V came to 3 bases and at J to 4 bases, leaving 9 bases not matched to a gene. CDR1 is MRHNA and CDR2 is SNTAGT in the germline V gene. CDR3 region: CASSDGERGPSDTQYF. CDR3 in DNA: TGTGCCAGCAGTGATGGCGAGCGGGGGCCGTCAGATACGCAGTATTTT.

CDR3 sequence: CATSRDRGQVTYEQYF. The CDR3 region has the DNA TGTGCCACCAGCAGAGATAGGGGACAGGTAACCTACGAGCAGTACTTC. The chain uses TRBV15 and TRBJ2-7, with TRBD1 matching 8 bases. The CDR3 totals 16 residues. Per the germline V gene, CDR1 is LNHNV and CDR2 is YYDKDF (reference sequence). The junction had 6 bases not matched to a gene; V was cut back by 0 bases and J by 2 bases.

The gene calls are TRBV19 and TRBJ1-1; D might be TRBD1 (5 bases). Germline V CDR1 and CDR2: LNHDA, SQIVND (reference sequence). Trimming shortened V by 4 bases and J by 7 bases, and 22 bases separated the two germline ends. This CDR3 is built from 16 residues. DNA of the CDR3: TGTGCCAGTAGTAGACTCCCGGTGGGGGAGGGCGGTGAAGCTTTCTTT. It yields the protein CASSRLPVGEGGEAFF. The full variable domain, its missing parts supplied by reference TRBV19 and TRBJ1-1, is DGGITQSPKYLFRKEGQNVTLSCEQNLNHDAMYWYRQDPGQGLRLIYYSQIVNDFQKGDIAEGYSVSREKKESFPLTVTSAQKNPTAFYLCASSRLPVGEGGEAFFGQGTRLTVV.

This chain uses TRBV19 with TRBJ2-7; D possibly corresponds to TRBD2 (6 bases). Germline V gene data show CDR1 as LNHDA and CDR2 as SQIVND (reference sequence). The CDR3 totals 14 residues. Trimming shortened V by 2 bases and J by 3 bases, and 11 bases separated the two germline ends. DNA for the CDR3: TGTGCCAGTAGTATAAGGCAGGGAGGCTACGAGCAGTACTTC. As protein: CASSIRQGGYEQYF.

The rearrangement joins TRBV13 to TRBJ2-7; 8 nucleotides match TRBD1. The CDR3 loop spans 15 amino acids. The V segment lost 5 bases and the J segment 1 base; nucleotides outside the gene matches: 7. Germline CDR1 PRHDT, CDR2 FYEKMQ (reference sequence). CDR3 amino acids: CASSAGTGKSYEQYF. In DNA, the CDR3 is TGTGCCAGCAGCGCCGGGACAGGCAAGTCCTACGAGCAGTACTTC.

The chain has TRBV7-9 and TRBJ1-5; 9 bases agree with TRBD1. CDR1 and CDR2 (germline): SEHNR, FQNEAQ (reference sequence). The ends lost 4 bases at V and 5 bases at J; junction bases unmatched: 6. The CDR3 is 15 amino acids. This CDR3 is CASSSTGGADQPQHF. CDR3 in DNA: TGTGCCAGCAGCTCTACAGGGGGCGCGGATCAGCCCCAGCATTTT.

CDR3 in amino acids: CASSQALQGVFDEQFF. CDR3 bases: TGCGCCAGCAGCCAAGCTCTGCAGGGGGTATTCGATGAGCAGTTCTTC. The chain is built from TRBV4-1 and TRBJ2-1; 7 nucleotides align to TRBD1. The CDR3 is 16 residues long. The V gene's germline CDR1 is MGHRA and CDR2 YSYEKL. After removal of 1 base from V and 8 bases from J, the junction contained 11 bases not matched to a gene.